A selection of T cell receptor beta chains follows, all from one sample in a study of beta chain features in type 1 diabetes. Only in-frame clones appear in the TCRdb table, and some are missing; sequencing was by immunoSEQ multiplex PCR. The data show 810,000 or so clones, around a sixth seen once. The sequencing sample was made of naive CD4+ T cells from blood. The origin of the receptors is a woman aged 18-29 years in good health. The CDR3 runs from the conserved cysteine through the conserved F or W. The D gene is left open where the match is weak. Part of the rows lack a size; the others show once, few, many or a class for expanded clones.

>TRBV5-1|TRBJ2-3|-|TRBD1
CASSPPRQGVLTGDTQYF
TGCGCCAGCAGCCCACCAAGACAGGGAGTGCTGACCGGAGATACGCAGTATTTT
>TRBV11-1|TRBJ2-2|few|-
CASSLGPYTVNTGELFF
TGTGCCAGCAGCTTAGGGCCGTATACCGTGAACACCGGGGAGCTGTTTTTT
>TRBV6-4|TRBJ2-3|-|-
CASRRQDRATDTQYF
TGTGCCAGCAGACGACAGGACAGAGCGACAGATACGCAGTATTTT
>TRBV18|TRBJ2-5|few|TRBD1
CASSPLPTGKETQYF
TGTGCCAGCTCACCTCTACCGACAGGGAAAGAGACCCAGTACTTC
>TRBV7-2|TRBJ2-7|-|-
CASIPSSLGEQYF
TGTGCCAGCATCCCCTCCTCCCTGGGGGAGCAGTACTTC
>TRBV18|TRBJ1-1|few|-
CASSPSRANTEAFF
TGTGCCAGCTCACCATCCAGGGCGAACACTGAAGCTTTCTTT
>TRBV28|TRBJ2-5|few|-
CASSFWNGRKDQETQYF
TGTGCCAGCAGTTTTTGGAACGGGAGAAAGGACCAAGAGACCCAGTACTTC
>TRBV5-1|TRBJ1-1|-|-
CASSQGTSNTEAFF
TGCGCCAGTTCACAGGGAACGTCGAACACTGAAGCTTTCTTT
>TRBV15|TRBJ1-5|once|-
CATSRVVPRVRGAQPQHF
TGTGCCACCAGCAGAGTGGTTCCTCGGGTTAGAGGGGCTCAGCCCCAGCATTTT
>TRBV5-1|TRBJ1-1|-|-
CASRLVQGATEAFF
TGCGCCAGCAGACTAGTACAGGGTGCCACTGAAGCTTTCTTT
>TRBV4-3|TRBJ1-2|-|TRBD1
CASSHFTGGASYTF
TGCGCCAGCAGCCATTTTACAGGGGGCGCGAGCTACACCTTC
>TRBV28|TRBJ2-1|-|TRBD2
CASSSLAASSYNEQFF
TGTGCCAGCAGCTCCCTAGCGGCGAGCTCCTACAATGAGCAGTTCTTC
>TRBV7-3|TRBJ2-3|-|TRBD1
CASSPTGADTQYF
TGTGCCAGCAGCCCGACAGGGGCAGATACGCAGTATTTT
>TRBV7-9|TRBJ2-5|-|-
CASSYAPQETQYF
TGTGCCAGCTCCTACGCCCCCCAAGAGACCCAGTACTTC
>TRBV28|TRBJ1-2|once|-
CASSTYQGYTF
TGTGCCAGCAGCACGTATCAAGGCTACACCTTC
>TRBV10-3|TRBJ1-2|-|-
CAISEPQGLGGYTF
TGTGCCATCAGTGAGCCCCAGGGTCTGGGTGGCTACACCTTC
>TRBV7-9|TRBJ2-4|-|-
CASSQGPNIQYF
TGTGCCAGCAGCCAAGGTCCAAACATTCAGTACTTC
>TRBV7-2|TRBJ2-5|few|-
CASSTLDLEETQYF
TGTGCCAGCAGTACCCTGGATCTCGAAGAGACCCAGTACTTC
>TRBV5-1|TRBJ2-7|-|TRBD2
CASSPLAGGSYEQYF
TGCGCCAGCAGCCCCCTAGCGGGAGGCTCCTACGAGCAGTACTTC
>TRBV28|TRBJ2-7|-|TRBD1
CASRTDRVTYEQYF
TGTGCCAGCAGGACCGACAGGGTTACCTACGAGCAGTACTTC
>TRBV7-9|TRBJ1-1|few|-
CASSLTINTEAFF
TGTGCCAGCAGCTTAACCATAAACACTGAAGCTTTCTTT
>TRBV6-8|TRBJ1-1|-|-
CASSYLGTSKAFF
TGTGCCAGCAGTTACCTTGGCACCTCTAAAGCTTTCTTT
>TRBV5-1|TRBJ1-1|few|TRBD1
CASSPAPQGGLTEAFF
TGCGCCAGCAGCCCCGCCCCCCAGGGGGGCCTAACTGAAGCTTTCTTT
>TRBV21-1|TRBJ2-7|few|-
CASSKDATSCYEQYF
TGTGCCAGCAGCAAAGACGCTACTAGCTGTTACGAGCAGTACTTC
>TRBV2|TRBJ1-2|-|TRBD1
CATKDRVSSYGYTF
TGTGCCACAAAGGACAGGGTCTCTTCCTATGGCTACACCTTC
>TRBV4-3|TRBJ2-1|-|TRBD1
CASSQGSDRYNEQFF
TGCGCCAGCAGCCAAGGGTCGGACAGGTACAATGAGCAGTTCTTC
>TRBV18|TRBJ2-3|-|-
CASSPQHVTDTQYF
TGTGCCAGCTCACCCCAACACGTGACAGATACGCAGTATTTT
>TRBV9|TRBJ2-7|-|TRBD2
CASSVGPSGSVLNEQYF
TGTGCCAGCAGCGTAGGGCCAAGCGGGAGTGTATTAAACGAGCAGTACTTC
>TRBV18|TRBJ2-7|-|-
CASSSPGDEQYF
TGTGCCAGCTCATCCCCAGGGGACGAGCAGTACTTC
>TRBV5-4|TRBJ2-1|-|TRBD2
CASSWGGPAGASYNEQFF
TGTGCCAGCAGTTGGGGGGGACCTGCGGGAGCGTCCTACAATGAGCAGTTCTTC
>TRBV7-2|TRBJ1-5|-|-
CASSLLPLGISEPQHF
TGTGCCAGCAGCTTACTTCCCCTCGGGATTTCTGAGCCCCAGCATTTT
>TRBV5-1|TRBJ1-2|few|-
CASSFQAEYGYTF
TGCGCCAGCAGCTTCCAGGCGGAATATGGCTACACCTTC
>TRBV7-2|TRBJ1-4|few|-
CASSLRGGGREKLFF
TGTGCCAGCAGCCTCCGAGGTGGGGGACGCGAAAAACTGTTTTTT
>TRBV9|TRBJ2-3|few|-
CASSVRQATSTDTQYF
TGTGCCAGCAGCGTAAGACAGGCGACTAGCACAGATACGCAGTATTTT
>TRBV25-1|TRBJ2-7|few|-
CASSDNIGTLRDEQYF
TGTGCCAGCAGTGATAATATCGGGACCCTTCGGGACGAGCAGTACTTC
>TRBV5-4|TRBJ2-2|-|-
CASSSDGMYTGELFF
TGTGCCAGCAGCTCAGACGGAATGTACACCGGGGAGCTGTTTTTT
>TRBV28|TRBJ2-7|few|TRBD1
CASRGTGNEQYF
TGTGCCAGCCGGGGGACAGGTAACGAGCAGTACTTC
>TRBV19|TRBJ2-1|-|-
CASSTDRIAYNEQFF
TGTGCCAGTAGTACTGACAGAATCGCCTACAATGAGCAGTTCTTC
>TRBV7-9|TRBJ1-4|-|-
CASSQGQRGVEKLFF
TGCGCCAGCAGCCAAGGACAGCGCGGGGTTGAAAAACTGTTTTTT
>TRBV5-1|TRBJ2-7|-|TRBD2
CASNLGLAGGSEQYF
TGCGCCAGCAACCTTGGACTAGCGGGAGGTAGCGAGCAGTACTTC
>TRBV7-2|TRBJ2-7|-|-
CASSLHRVPYEQYF
TGTGCCAGCAGCTTACATCGGGTCCCCTACGAGCAGTACTTC
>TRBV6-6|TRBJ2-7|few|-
CASRTDAYEQYF
TGTGCCAGCAGAACAGACGCCTACGAGCAGTACTTC
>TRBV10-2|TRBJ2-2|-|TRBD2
CASSPSGNSGPGELFF
TGCGCCAGCAGTCCTAGCGGGAATAGTGGTCCCGGGGAGCTGTTTTTT
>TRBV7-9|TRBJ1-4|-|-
CASSYDSATNEKLFF
TGTGCCAGCAGCTACGACAGCGCAACTAATGAAAAACTGTTTTTT
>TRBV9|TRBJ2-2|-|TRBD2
CASSVLAGVPGELFF
TGTGCCAGCAGCGTCTTAGCGGGAGTACCCGGGGAGCTGTTTTTT
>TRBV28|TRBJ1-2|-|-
CASRQEQDYGYTF
TGTGCCAGCAGACAGGAACAGGACTATGGCTACACCTTC
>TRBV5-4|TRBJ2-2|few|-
CASSYPGGELFF
TGTGCCAGCAGCTATCCTGGCGGGGAGCTGTTTTTT
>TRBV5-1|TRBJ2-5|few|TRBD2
CASSPLSSGSWETQYF
TGCGCCAGCAGCCCCCTGAGTAGCGGGAGTTGGGAGACCCAGTACTTC
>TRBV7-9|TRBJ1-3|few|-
CASSHTGTGNTIYF
TGTGCCAGCAGCCATACAGGGACTGGAAACACCATATATTTT
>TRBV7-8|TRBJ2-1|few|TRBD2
CASSLVRVGTSRNEQFF
TGTGCCAGCAGCTTAGTGAGGGTGGGGACTAGTCGCAATGAGCAGTTCTTC
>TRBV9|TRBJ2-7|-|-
CASSPQGLYYEQYF
TGTGCCAGCAGCCCCCAGGGACTGTACTACGAGCAGTACTTC
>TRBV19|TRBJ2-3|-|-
CASSVTADMTDTQYF
TGTGCCAGTAGTGTGACAGCAGATATGACAGATACGCAGTATTTT
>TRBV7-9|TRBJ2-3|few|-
CASSLGVGHTDTQYF
TGTGCCAGCAGCTTAGGGGTAGGACACACAGATACGCAGTATTTT